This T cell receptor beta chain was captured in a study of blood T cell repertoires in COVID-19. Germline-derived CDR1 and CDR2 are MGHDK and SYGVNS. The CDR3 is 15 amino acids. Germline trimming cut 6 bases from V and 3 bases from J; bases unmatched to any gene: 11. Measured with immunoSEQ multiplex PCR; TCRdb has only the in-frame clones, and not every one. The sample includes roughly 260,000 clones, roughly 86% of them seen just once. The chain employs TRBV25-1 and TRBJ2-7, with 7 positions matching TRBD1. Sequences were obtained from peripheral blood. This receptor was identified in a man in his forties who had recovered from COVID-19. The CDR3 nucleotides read TGTGCCAGCAGGGGAGACCCGGGACAGCGCTACGAGCAGTACTTC. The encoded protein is CASRGDPGQRYEQYF.